This T cell receptor beta chain was captured in a study of shared clonotypes between healthy human individuals (TCRdb year 2020). A note on the overall study: A couple of women and a few men aged 18 to 49 years were included in the cohort. Blood TCR repertoires of four to six healthy adults were deeply sequenced to estimate repertoire size and the extent of clonotype sharing between individuals. Different laboratories and diverse techniques were used to prepare libraries and sequence TCR repertoires, to increase sequencing depth and limit assay-specific biases. Per donor, leukapheresis produced somewhere between about 0.9 and 9.5 billion PBMCs. Overall study results and their limits: Based on pairwise subsampling, the degree of clonotype sharing among donors was expected to be affected by sequencing depth. The small number of donors limited the genetic and exposure-history diversity represented. Sampling was limited to blood, and TCR repertoires in tissue likely differ from TCR repertoires in blood.

Donors were healthy HIV-negative adults with no recently reported acute infections or vaccinations. Every donor was a Caucasian adult residing in Nashville, Tennessee, USA. For unsorted samples, roughly 90 million PBMCs were counted, and genomic DNA was extracted using the QIAamp DNA Blood Mini kit. After blood collection by leukapheresis, PBMCs were isolated using Ficoll-Histopaque density gradient centrifugation and then cryopreserved in the vapor phase of liquid nitrogen. TCR CDR3 regions were amplified from genomic DNA by multiplex PCR using the deep immunoSEQ assay. Genomic DNA extracted from each cell subset was distributed evenly over all wells of several immunoSEQ 96-well plates, and each plate served as one replicate. For unsorted PBMC, roughly 330 ng genomic DNA, equal to 30,000 or so T cell genomes, was loaded into each replicate PCR. Unsorted PBMC genomic DNA was sequenced across ten immunoSEQ deep assay plates. Purified libraries were quantified with a Qubit 3.0 fluorometer, sized on a Bioanalyzer 2100, and re-quantified with the KAPA Library Quantification kit. Every immunoSEQ 96-well plate was sequenced on a separate single-read 150-cycle Illumina NextSeq 550 flow cell. Regarding the original processing steps: Because only junctional sequences without quality scores were contained in the immunoSEQ output, filtering matching that applied to full-length reads could not be performed. To assign V/J genes and CDR3, sequences were annotated against IMGT germline references using PyIR, a Python wrapper for IgBLAST v1.9. Reads were removed for weak V/J assignments (E-value above 1e-6), missing CDR3, stop codons, out-of-frame junctions, or ambiguous translated residues. V3J clonotypes were defined as sequences sharing the same inferred V gene, J gene, and CDR3 amino acid sequence. The percentage overlap between two repertoires was calculated by dividing the number of shared unique clonotypes by the size of the smaller repertoire. Richness of each repertoire was evaluated using RTK rarefaction, the Chao1 estimator, and Recon v2.1 estimates of unobserved clonotypes. TCRdb's version of the immuneACCESS table is confined to in-frame rearrangements and falls short of the full clone set. An unresolved V gene accounts for under half of the shortfall where checked; the remainder is of unknown origin. That table supplies the V and J calls and clone size; D and trimming were determined from the DNA. This sample has some 470,000 clones in its table, and over 65% of those were observed once. The ten most abundant clones make up 10% to 15% of the sample.

A remark on this clone: It lacks a known antigen. Base qualities are not provided; no much larger clone lies one nucleotide away.

This receptor was taken from a woman in her thirties or forties in good health. Some clones in this sample may be carry-over from other donors' samples. The sequenced sample was PBMCs.

The bases are TGTGCCAGCAGCTTACAGCGGACCGGCACAGATACGCAGTATTTT. This codes for CASSLQRTGTDTQYF. Rearrangement joined TRBV11-2 to TRBJ2-3, and perhaps TRBD2 as D gene, on 5 matching bases. From the cysteine through the phenylalanine, the CDR3 covers 15 amino acids. Solely the CDR3 DNA is kept, with 45 bases framed from the first base. V and J are truncated by 2 bases and 1 base respectively, leaving an intervening sequence of 10 bases. The germline V gene gives CDR1 as SGHAT and CDR2 as FQNNGV.